This T cell receptor beta chain appears in the sequencing data of a study of blood T cell repertoires in COVID-19. Study-wide context: Specimens from acute and convalescent COVID-19 originated in the United States, Italy and Spain. T cells, B-cell-depleted T cells, or PBMCs supplied cDNA or gDNA.

Germline V lookup: CDR1 MDHEN, CDR2 SYDVKM. CDR3 length: 15 residues. V was trimmed by 4 bases and J by 3 bases, leaving 16 bases between them. Methods used by the authors: Using reference gene primer amplification, nucleated cell counts were estimated. Repertoires were generated with immunoSEQ multiplex PCR, while TCRdb's copy carries only in-frame clones and drops some. That table gives V, J and clone size, and the DNA gave D and trimming. The table includes tens of thousands of clones, approximately 92% detected once. J is TRBJ2-7 and V is TRBV28; the D gene is possibly TRBD1 (6 bases). The material sequenced was peripheral blood. The sequence was obtained from a human donor with active COVID-19. The donor label of this sample is uncertain. The CDR3 is CASSSPADRFYEQYF. CDR3 DNA sequence: TGTGCCAGCAGTTCCCCCGCCGACAGGTTCTACGAGCAGTACTTC.